These 6 T cell receptor beta chains came from one sample sequenced in a study of shared clonotypes between healthy human individuals. CD45RO negativity and positive selection for CCR7 defined naive CD8 cells, a population that excluded terminally differentiated effector memory CD45RA+ cells. TCRdb's copy holds only in-frame clones and misses some; the assay was immunoSEQ multiplex PCR. The sample holds about 2.1 million clones, about 92% seen once. The specimen sequenced was naive CD8+ T cells from PBMCs. The receptors originated from a man aged 18-30 years in good health. Some clones in this sample may be carry-over from other donors' samples.

The chain employs TRBV9 and TRBJ2-4, with D hard to call. The CDR3 sequence is 16 residues long. V lost 0 bases, J lost 0 bases, and 10 bases lay in between. Germline assignment: CDR1 SGDLS and CDR2 YYNGEE. The CDR3 loop reads CASSVASDLAKNIQYF. Here the CDR3 DNA reads TGTGCCAGCAGCGTAGCAAGCGATCTAGCCAAAAACATTCAGTACTTC.

A note on this clone: The sample carries other DNA sequences with the same CDR3. The chain recombines TRBV6-5 with TRBJ1-5; D uncertain. The V and J ends lost 0 bases and 5 bases respectively, with 8 bases between them. CDR3 length equals 14 residues. From germline, CDR1 is MNHEY and CDR2 SVGAGI. The CDR3 sequence: CASSYSREDQPQHF. DNA of the CDR3: TGTGCCAGCAGTTACTCTCGGGAAGATCAGCCCCAGCATTTT.

CDR3 nucleotides: TGTGCCAGCAGCTTAGAGTCCCAGGCCCGGGCCTACGAGCAGTACTTC. Amino acids: CASSLESQARAYEQYF. The V gene is TRBV7-6, the J gene TRBJ2-7; the D is unclear. The CDR3 is made up of 16 amino acids. Germline V gene lookup returns CDR1 SGHVS and CDR2 FNYEAQ. Between the trimmed V and J ends, which lost 1 base and 2 bases, there was a span of 15 bases.

To note about this clone: Other DNA sequences in this specimen translate into the identical CDR3. The J gene is TRBJ2-1, the V gene TRBV14; D uncertain. Germline CDR1 is SGHDN and CDR2 is FVKESK. V was pared by 1 base and J by 6 bases, with 4 bases between. The CDR3 extends over 12 amino acids. CDR3 bases: TGTGCCAGCAGCCAAGGGTCCAATGAGCAGTTCTTC. Protein product: CASSQGSNEQFF.

This clone appeared once. The CDR3: CASRHAGGARPSREQYF. CDR3 sequence (DNA): TGTGCAAGTCGCCACGCAGGGGGCGCGAGGCCCTCTCGGGAGCAGTACTTC. This chain connects TRBV12-2 to TRBJ2-7; the table calls TRBD1, which could not be checked here. TRBV12-2 is an annotated pseudogene. The CDR3 has 17 residues.

CDR3 bases: TGTGCCAGCAGTACAACTAGCGGTGTAACCTATTCTAGCACAGATACGCAGTATTTT. Its protein product is CASSTTSGVTYSSTDTQYF. The chain is built from TRBV28 and TRBJ2-3; 8 bases agree with TRBD2. The V segment lost 5 bases and the J segment 0 bases; nucleotides outside the gene matches: 16. This CDR3 region has 19 residues. Germline CDR1 reads MDHEN; CDR2 reads SYDVKM.